This T cell receptor (beta chain) was sequenced in a study of T cells in Graves' hyperthyroidism and ophthalmopathy. There are a few counts of this clonotype. TCR beta CDR3 sequences were amplified from RNA transcripts. In the first-round RT-PCR of the TCR CDR3, the HTBI primer set was used. TCRdb re-called the multiplex PCR reads through MiXCR, storing one row per CDR3 protein. Among 550,000 to 850,000 distinct CDR3 sequences listed, around 19% were seen once. Losses at the gene ends were 10 bases for V and 6 bases for J; bases not matched to a gene: 13. The length of the CDR3 is 14 residues. Germline V gene lookup returns CDR1 MNHNS and CDR2 SASEGT.

The source material was blood. This TCR was recovered from a woman in her forties or fifties with Graves' hyperthyroidism that later progressed to Graves' ophthalmopathy. V and J are TRBV6-1 and TRBJ2-7, with 9 bases matching TRBD1. The CDR3 spells CATPRGDRVAEQYF. CDR3 sequence (DNA): TGTGCCACGCCCAGGGGGGACAGGGTCGCCGAGCAGTACTTC.